One and the same sample provided the 27 T cell receptor beta chains below, sequenced in a study of cytomegalovirus exposure and HLA in healthy donors. The data were produced by immunoSEQ multiplex PCR, yet TCRdb's version contains in-frame clones alone and is incomplete. The sample lists about 95,000 clones; around 85% were seen once. The sequenced material came from PBMCs. These receptors came from a young man in good health and CMV-seropositive.

The rearrangement joins TRBV7-9 to TRBJ1-2, with 9 bases aligning to TRBD1. Unmatched junction bases numbered 10, after V lost 5 bases and J lost 9 bases. CDR1 is SEHNR and CDR2 is FQNEAQ in the germline V gene (reference sequence). The CDR3 length is 14 residues. CDR3 in DNA: TGTGCCAGCAGCGGAGGGACAGGGATTCTTAGCTACACCTTC. Its translation is CASSGGTGILSYTF.

The rearrangement joins TRBV6-5 to TRBJ2-5, with 7 bases aligning to TRBD2. In germline, CDR1 is MNHEY, CDR2 SVGAGI. The J segment lost 1 base and the V segment lost 2 bases, leaving 1 base of the junction unmatched. This CDR3 is 14 amino acids long. The CDR3 DNA is TGTGCCAGCAGTTACCAGCGGGGCCAAGAGACCCAGTACTTC. Protein: CASSYQRGQETQYF.

This chain links TRBV7-2 with TRBJ2-3; TRBD2 agrees at 7 bases. Germline assignment: CDR1 SGHTA and CDR2 FQGNSA. The CDR3 has 15 amino acids. J gave up 5 bases and V 1 base, and 6 bases lay outside the gene matches. CDR3 bases: TGTGCCAGCAGCTTAGGTCGGGCTAGCGGAGATACGCAGTATTTT. It specifies CASSLGRASGDTQYF.

This clone was detected a few times. The chain carries TRBV19 and TRBJ1-2, with no clear D. The CDR3 runs 15 residues. Germline V gives CDR1 LNHDA, CDR2 SQIVND (reference sequence). Trimming took off 0 bases at V and 4 bases at J, with 12 bases between the two ends. The CDR3 region has the DNA TGTGCCAGTAGTATAGATCGGGGTGAGGGCTATGGCTACACCTTC. Residues: CASSIDRGEGYGYTF.

This chain joins TRBV4-1 and TRBJ2-3, with 7 bases that match TRBD1. This CDR3 contains 16 residues. CDR1 is MGHRA, CDR2 YSYEKL, per germline. The V and J ends lost 2 bases and 3 bases, in that order; junction bases with no gene match: 8. CDR3 region: CASSQHGQVGTDTQYF. The DNA for the CDR3 is TGCGCCAGCAGCCAACATGGACAGGTGGGGACAGATACGCAGTATTTT.

V is TRBV5-8 and J is TRBJ2-7; 7 bases are a match to TRBD1. In germline, CDR1 is SGHTS, CDR2 YDEGEE. CDR3 size: 14 residues. V lost 3 bases and J lost 6; bases outside the gene matches: 9. The DNA of the CDR3 is TGTGCCAGCAGCTCTGGACAGGAATCGCTCGAGCAGTACGTC. Translating gives CASSSGQESLEQYV.

The chain combines TRBV15 with TRBJ1-1; 9 bases map to TRBD1. The J segment lost 4 bases and the V segment lost 4 bases, leaving 7 bases of the junction unmatched. In germline, CDR1 is LNHNV, CDR2 YYDKDF (reference sequence). The CDR3 covers 15 residues. This CDR3 is CATSIYTGGGTEAFF. The CDR3 bases are TGTGCCACCAGCATTTACACAGGGGGCGGCACTGAAGCTTTCTTT.

V is TRBV5-6 and J is TRBJ2-2; 11 bases agree with TRBD2. Germline V gene sequence: CDR1 SGHDT, CDR2 YYEEEE. With V trimmed by 1 base and J by 7 bases, 6 bases remained unmatched. The CDR3 has 16 residues. CDR3 sequence (DNA): TGTGCCAGCAGCTTGACTAGCGGGAGAGGAGACGGGGAGCTGTTTTTT. This translates into CASSLTSGRGDGELFF. The complete variable domain, with remaining parts taken from reference TRBV5-6 and TRBJ2-2, reads DAGVTQSPTHLIKTRGQQVTLRCSPKSGHDTVSWYQQALGQGPQFIFQYYEEEERQRGNFPDRFSGHQFPNYSSELNVNALLLGDSALYLCASSLTSGRGDGELFFGEGSRLTVL.

This clone was recorded once. The V and J genes are TRBV6-1 and TRBJ2-3; TRBD1 matches 11 bases. V shed 6 bases, J shed 1 base, and the junction held 0 bases outside the gene matches. Germline V gene lookup returns CDR1 MNHNS and CDR2 SASEGT. The CDR3 length is 14 residues. CDR3 nucleotide sequence: TGTGCCAGCAGGGACAGGGGGCGCACAGATACGCAGTATTTT. It is translated as CASRDRGRTDTQYF.

The chain links TRBV9 to TRBJ2-1, with 8 bases that match TRBD2. This CDR3 has 16 amino acids. Germline V gene data show CDR1 as SGDLS and CDR2 as YYNGEE. The ends lost 3 bases at V and 0 bases at J; junction bases unmatched: 5. This chain's CDR3 is CASSDWSGSSYNEQFF. The CDR3 region has the DNA TGTGCCAGCAGCGATTGGAGCGGGAGCTCCTACAATGAGCAGTTCTTC.

V and J are TRBV7-3 and TRBJ2-5; 12 bases match TRBD1. The trim removed 2 bases at V and 5 bases at J, leaving 6 bases unmatched. Germline V gene data show CDR1 as SGHTA and CDR2 as FQGTGA. The CDR3 covers 16 residues. CDR3 sequence reads: CASSLGTGGSGETQYF. The DNA of the CDR3 is TGTGCCAGCAGCTTAGGGACAGGGGGCTCGGGGGAGACCCAGTACTTC.

This sequence joins TRBV27 and TRBJ2-3; 9 positions agree with TRBD1. J was trimmed by 5 bases and V by 5 bases; bases with no gene match: 5. This CDR3 is 14 amino acids long. Germline V gene lookup returns CDR1 MNHEY and CDR2 SMNVEV (reference sequence). CDR3 bases: TGTGCCAGCAGTCAGGGGACAGGGCGAGATACGCAGTATTTT. It yields the protein CASSQGTGRDTQYF.

This chain joins TRBV6-5 and TRBJ1-4; D gene uncertain. Trimming left V 0 bases short and J 6 bases short, with 5 bases between. Per the germline V gene, CDR1 is MNHEY and CDR2 is SVGAGI. The CDR3 has 13 residues. The CDR3 reads CASSYSADEKLFF. The DNA for the CDR3 is TGTGCCAGCAGTTACTCGGCCGATGAAAAACTGTTTTTT.

The CDR3 is CASSLTSSAEQYV. Here the CDR3 DNA reads TGTGCCAGCAGCTTAACTAGCTCGGCCGAGCAGTACGTC. This sequence joins TRBV7-2 and TRBJ2-7; D perhaps matches TRBD2 (6 bases). Germline V gene data show CDR1 as SGHTA and CDR2 as FQGNSA. The germline V and J ends were trimmed by 2 bases and 6 bases, with 11 bases remaining between them. This CDR3 region has 13 residues.

This clone was detected only a few times. J is TRBJ2-7 and V is TRBV28; a possible D gene is TRBD2 (6 bases). The germline V and J ends were trimmed by 4 bases and 7 bases, with 11 bases remaining between them. The CDR3 totals 12 residues. Germline V lookup: CDR1 MDHEN, CDR2 SYDVKM. This CDR3 reads CASSSGLLEQYV. DNA for the CDR3: TGTGCCAGCAGTTCGGGACTGCTGGAGCAGTACGTC.

The chain has TRBV27 and TRBJ2-1, with TRBD2 as a possible D gene (6 bases). The CDR3 sequence is 13 residues long. The germline V gene encodes CDR1 MNHEY and CDR2 SMNVEV (reference sequence). The V end lost 3 bases, the J end lost 9 bases, and 12 bases lay between the germline ends. The CDR3 loop is CASSLGQGGEQFF. In DNA form, the CDR3 reads TGTGCCAGCAGTTTGGGGCAGGGAGGTGAGCAGTTCTTC.

There are many counts of this clone. The V gene is TRBV6-1, the J gene TRBJ2-2; D remains ambiguous. The CDR3 has 13 amino acids. Trimming took 5 bases from V and 3 from J, leaving 7 bases between them. From germline, CDR1 is MNHNS and CDR2 SASEGT. The CDR3 DNA reads TGTGCCAGCAGTCCCGTAGACACCGGGGAGCTGTTTTTT. Translating gives CASSPVDTGELFF.

The CDR3 loop is CATSRDLQGTSFSGANVLTF. CDR3 DNA: TGTGCCACCAGCAGAGATCTCCAGGGGACGTCATTCTCTGGGGCCAACGTCCTGACTTTC. The chain uses TRBV15 and TRBJ2-6, with D tentatively TRBD1 (6 bases). CDR1 LNHNV and CDR2 YYDKDF come from the germline V gene (reference sequence). The V end was cut by 0 bases, the J end by 0 bases, with 18 bases between. The CDR3 is 20 residues long.

CDR3: CASSPAQGRGEKLFF. The CDR3, as DNA: TGTGCCAGCTCACCCGCACAGGGCCGAGGAGAAAAACTGTTTTTT. This chain uses TRBV18 with TRBJ1-4; possibly TRBD1 for D (6 bases). The germline V and J ends were trimmed by 3 bases and 8 bases, with 16 bases remaining between them. In germline, CDR1 is KGHSH, CDR2 LQKENI. The CDR3 consists of 15 residues.

The V and J genes are TRBV5-1 and TRBJ2-1, with 8 bases matching TRBD2. The CDR3 consists of 13 residues. Germline assignment: CDR1 SGHRS and CDR2 YFSETQ. V lost 5 bases and J lost 10; bases outside the gene matches: 8. The CDR3 DNA reads as TGCGCCAGCAGGGTCGGGAGGGCCTCCGAGCAGTTCTTC. This sequence encodes CASRVGRASEQFF.

The gene calls are TRBV7-3 and TRBJ2-3, with 9 positions matching TRBD2. Trimming cost V 5 bases and J 4 bases; bases outside gene matches: 10. This CDR3 is built from 16 residues. Looked up from germline, CDR1 is SGHTA and CDR2 is FQGTGA. Here the CDR3 DNA reads TGTGCCAGCAGCCCCGGAGTAGCGGGAGAGGCAGATACGCAGTATTTT. Translation gives CASSPGVAGEADTQYF. The variable domain in full, with the rest retrieved from reference TRBV7-3 and TRBJ2-3, is GAGVSQTPSNKVTEKGKYVELRCDPISGHTALYWYRQSLGQGPEFLIYFQGTGAADDSGLPNDRFFAVRPEGSVSTLKIQRTERGDSAVYLCASSPGVAGEADTQYFGPGTRLTVL.

This clone appeared a single time. The chain has TRBV28 and TRBJ1-1; no firm D call. The CDR3 is 11 residues long. Trimming stripped 5 bases from V and 7 bases from J, with 8 bases between. Germline V CDR1 and CDR2: MDHEN, SYDVKM. CDR3 nucleotide sequence: TGTGCCAGCAGTGCCCGGTTTGAAGCTTTCTTT. The encoded protein is CASSARFEAFF.

V gene TRBV5-6 combines with J gene TRBJ2-7; D is perhaps TRBD2 (6 bases). This CDR3 region has 14 residues. The V end was cut by 5 bases, the J end by 3 bases, with 15 bases between. Germline V gene data show CDR1 as SGHDT and CDR2 as YYEEEE. CDR3 sequence: CASSEWGDLYEQYF. The DNA for the CDR3 is TGTGCCAGCAGTGAGTGGGGGGACCTCTACGAGCAGTACTTC.

This chain connects TRBV6-1 to TRBJ2-7; a weak D match, TRBD1 (6 bases). Germline CDR1 MNHNS, CDR2 SASEGT. The CDR3 has 16 residues. Between the trimmed V and J ends, which lost 1 base and 0 bases, there was a span of 13 bases. CDR3 DNA sequence: TGTGCCAGCAGTGAAGGGACAGACCTTCGCTCCTACGAGCAGTACGTC. Translation gives CASSEGTDLRSYEQYV.

The chain carries TRBV2 and TRBJ2-2; 7 positions match TRBD1. V lost 2 bases to trimming and J lost 2 bases; unmatched junction nucleotides: 2. In germline, CDR1 is SNHLY, CDR2 FYNNEI. This CDR3 has 15 amino acids. The CDR3 DNA is TGTGCCAGCAGTGAAACAGGGGCAAACACCGGGGAGCTGTTTTTT. Encoded protein: CASSETGANTGELFF.

The chain recombines TRBV19 with TRBJ2-1; 9 nucleotides agree with TRBD1. The CDR3 totals 15 residues. V lost 5 bases, J lost 0 bases, and 2 bases stayed unmatched. The germline CDR1 and CDR2 sequences are LNHDA and SQIVND (reference sequence). CDR3 coding DNA: TGTGCCAGTAGTTTGACAGGGGGCTCCTACAATGAGCAGTTCTTC. As protein: CASSLTGGSYNEQFF.

J is TRBJ2-5 and V is TRBV7-3, with TRBD1 identical over 9 bases. V gave up 5 bases and J gave up 2 bases; unmatched junction bases: 6. The CDR3 sequence is 15 residues long. Looked up from germline, CDR1 is SGHTA and CDR2 is FQGTGA. CDR3 sequence (DNA): TGTGCCAGCAGCCCGCACGGACAGGGGCAAGAGACCCAGTACTTC. Protein: CASSPHGQGQETQYF.